Listed here is a single T cell receptor (beta chain). What it recognizes is unknown. This sample stems from a study of shared clonotypes between healthy human individuals. Across the whole study: Per donor, CD8 memory used one plate, CD8 naive used two, CD4 memory used three and CD4 naive used three.

In the source study's methods: With immunoSEQ giving junction-only sequences and no quality scores, filtering differed. The table came from immunoSEQ multiplex PCR; TCRdb's copy has only in-frame clones and leaves some out. The DNA gave D and trimming, while V, J and clone size come from that table. Counted here are 2 million to 3 million clones, roughly 92% occurring once; the ten biggest clones make up 0.14%. The germline V gene encodes CDR1 MNHNS and CDR2 SASEGT. The CDR3 runs to 15 residues. With 3 bases removed from V and 0 bases from J, the gap between germline ends came to 8 bases. Findings and caveats of the study: Between a handful of donors, naive CD4 clonotypes were shared at a level of about 5%. Non-shared clonotypes showed lower generation probabilities than clonotypes common to all four donors.

Sequencing was carried out using naive CD4+ T cells sorted from blood. Specified subset: CD45RA+ positively selected. The receptor's source is a man in his late teens or twenties in good health. The chain combines TRBV6-1 with TRBJ1-4; D not resolved. The CDR3 DNA is TGTGCCAGCAGTGAGAGTCGTGCAACTAATGAAAAACTGTTTTTT. It yields the protein CASSESRATNEKLFF.